The next 13 T cell receptor beta chains were all read from a single sample in a study of human T cells and chemical hapten exposure. Time point meaning: patch test 1, 2 weeks after DPC sensitization. Sample treatment: therapeutic diphenylcyclopropenone sensitization with weekly scalp DPC. TCRdb re-called the RACE reads through MiXCR, storing one row per CDR3 protein. This sample has approximately 350,000 distinct CDR3 sequences; under 8% occur once, and the top ten carry about 8%. The sample was whole blood, taken in connection with sensitization to the hapten diphenylcyclopropenone (DPC). The receptors come from a woman between 18 and 29 years old with alopecia areata. Some clones in this sample may be carry-over from other donors' samples.

The J gene is TRBJ2-1, the V gene TRBV6-2 or TRBV6-3; 10 bases agree with TRBD2. CDR3 length: 17 residues. V was clipped by 4 bases and J by 9 bases; unmatched bases: 15. Germline loops: CDR1 MNHEY, CDR2 SVGEGT. CDR3 loop: CASSSPLGAGGSGEQFF. In nucleotides, the CDR3 is TGTGCCAGCAGTTCGCCTTTGGGAGCGGGGGGGAGTGGTGAGCAGTTCTTC.

Many counts were recorded for this clonotype. This chain uses TRBV4-3 with TRBJ1-1, with D hard to call. V gave up 0 bases and J gave up 9 bases, with 17 bases separating them. The germline CDR1 and CDR2 sequences are LGHNA and YSLEER. The CDR3 runs 15 residues. CDR3 bases: TGCGCCAGCAGCCAAGAGTTTGTCAGAACAACTCAAGCTTTCTTT. Protein product: CASSQEFVRTTQAFF.

This clonotype was seen a few times. The CDR3 DNA sequence: TGTGCCAGCAGCCCAAAACTCTACAGCAATAATTCACCCCTCCACTTT. Protein sequence: CASSPKLYSNNSPLHF. The chain recombines TRBV9 with TRBJ1-6, with D uncertain. Germline V gene data show CDR1 as SGDLS and CDR2 as YYNGEE. Trimming left V 4 bases short and J 5 bases short, with 16 bases between. There are 16 residues in the CDR3.

The chain recombines TRBV20-1 with TRBJ2-7; tentative D call: TRBD1 (6 bases). V lost 1 base to trimming and J lost 3 bases, with 10 bases between them. This CDR3 region has 13 residues. The germline V gene encodes CDR1 DFQATT and CDR2 SNEGSKA (reference sequence). This CDR3 reads CSARGGQDYEQYF. The CDR3, as DNA: TGCAGTGCTAGAGGGGGACAAGACTACGAGCAGTACTTC.

This clonotype was recorded at least ten times. The CDR3 DNA sequence: TGTGCCAGCCGGGACAGGAACACTGAAGCTTTCTTT. This encodes CASRDRNTEAFF. The V call is TRBV6-5, the J call TRBJ1-1; 7 nucleotides match TRBD1. V trimming: 8 bases; J trimming: 1 base; junction bases outside the gene matches: 1. The CDR3 consists of 12 residues. Germline CDR1 reads MNHEY; CDR2 reads SVGAGI.

V usage is TRBV20-1 and J usage is TRBJ1-2; D uncertain. Trimming pared 0 bases from V and 0 bases from J, leaving 8 bases between. Germline assignment: CDR1 DFQATT and CDR2 SNEGSKA (reference sequence). CDR3 size: 14 residues. CDR3 region: CSARDGKSNYGYTF. The CDR3 nucleotides read TGCAGTGCTAGAGATGGTAAATCTAACTATGGCTACACCTTC.

In regard to this clonotype: Possible read error: a much larger clone is one base away. CDR3 sequence reads: CASSLNRGLGQPQHF. The CDR3 DNA follows: TGTGCCAGCAGTTTAAACAGGGGGTTAGGGCAGCCCCAGCATTTT. The rearrangement joins TRBV12-3 or TRBV12-4 to TRBJ1-5, with 8 bases identical to TRBD1. V trimming: 2 bases; J trimming: 7 bases; junction bases outside the gene matches: 7. The length of the CDR3 is 15 residues.

This clonotype showed up many times. The V gene is TRBV6-5, the J gene TRBJ2-3; no definite D call. The CDR3 has 14 amino acids. Germline V gene sequence: CDR1 MNHEY, CDR2 SVGAGI. The V and J ends lost 5 bases and 2 bases respectively, with 11 bases between them. The DNA for the CDR3 is TGTGCCAGCAGTAACCGTGCGAACACAGATACGCAGTATTTT. Its protein product is CASSNRANTDTQYF.

In this sample, this clonotype turned up a few times. The chain links TRBV7-3 to TRBJ1-1, with TRBD1 matching 7 bases. Germline loops: CDR1 SGHTA, CDR2 FQGTGA. The trim removed 5 bases at V and 3 bases at J, leaving 6 bases unmatched. The CDR3 sequence is 14 residues long. CDR3 DNA sequence: TGTGCCAGCAGCAAGGCAGGGGGGCACACTGAAGCTTTCTTT. This gives the protein CASSKAGGHTEAFF.

This clonotype was detected only a few times. This sequence joins TRBV6-6 and TRBJ2-6, with 7 bases that match TRBD2. The CDR3 has 16 amino acids. CDR1 is MNHNY and CDR2 is SVGAGI in the germline V gene (reference sequence). With V trimmed by 6 bases and J by 2 bases, 7 bases remained unmatched. CDR3 residues: CASSLTGGAGANVLTF. As DNA, the CDR3 is TGTGCCAGCAGCCTCACTGGGGGGGCTGGGGCCAACGTCCTGACTTTC.

The genes are TRBV20-1 and TRBJ1-5, with 10 bases identical to TRBD1. V shed 6 bases, J shed 0 bases, and the junction held 8 bases outside the gene matches. Germline V CDR1 and CDR2: DFQATT, SNEGSKA (reference sequence). CDR3 length: 16 amino acids. The CDR3 sequence: CSAGTGARYSNQPQHF. The CDR3 nucleotides are TGCAGTGCGGGGACAGGGGCCCGGTATAGCAATCAGCCCCAGCATTTT.

This clonotype came up a few times. This chain uses TRBV6-1 with TRBJ2-7; unclear D gene. The ends were cut back, 7 bases at V and 2 bases at J, with 6 bases in the middle. Germline-derived CDR1 and CDR2 are MNHNS and SASEGT. This CDR3 has 11 residues. CDR3 in amino acids: CASIRTYEQYF. DNA for the CDR3: TGTGCCAGCATTCGAACCTACGAGCAGTACTTC.

This clonotype was observed many times. J is TRBJ2-6 and V is TRBV15; perhaps TRBD1 as D (6 bases). From germline, CDR1 is LNHNV and CDR2 YYDKDF (reference sequence). The CDR3 extends over 17 amino acids. V was cut by 1 base and J by 0 bases, with 10 bases left in between. The CDR3 spells CATSRAQGYSGANVLTF. CDR3 DNA: TGTGCCACCAGCAGAGCACAGGGATACTCTGGGGCCAACGTCCTGACTTTC.